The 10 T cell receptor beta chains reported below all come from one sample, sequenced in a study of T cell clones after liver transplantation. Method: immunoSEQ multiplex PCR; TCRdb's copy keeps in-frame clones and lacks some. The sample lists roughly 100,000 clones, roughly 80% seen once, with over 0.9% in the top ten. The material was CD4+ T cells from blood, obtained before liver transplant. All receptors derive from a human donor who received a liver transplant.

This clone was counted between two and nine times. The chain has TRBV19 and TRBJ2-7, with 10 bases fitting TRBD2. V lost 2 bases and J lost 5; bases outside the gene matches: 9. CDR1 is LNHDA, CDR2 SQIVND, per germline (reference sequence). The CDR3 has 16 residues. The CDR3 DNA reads TGTGCCAGTAGTATAAGACCGGGACTAGCGCCTCACGAGCAGTACTTC. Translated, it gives CASSIRPGLAPHEQYF.

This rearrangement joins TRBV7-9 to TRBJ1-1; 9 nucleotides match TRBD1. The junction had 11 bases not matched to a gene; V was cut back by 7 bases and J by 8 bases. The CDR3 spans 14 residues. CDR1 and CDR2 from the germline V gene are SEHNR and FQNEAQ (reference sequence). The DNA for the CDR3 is TGTGCCAGCACCGATCCCGGGACAGGGCGCGAAGCTTTCTTT. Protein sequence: CASTDPGTGREAFF.

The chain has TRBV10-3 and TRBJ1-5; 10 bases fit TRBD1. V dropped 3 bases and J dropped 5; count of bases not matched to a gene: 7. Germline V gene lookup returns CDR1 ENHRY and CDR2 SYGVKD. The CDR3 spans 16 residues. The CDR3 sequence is CAISDRDRGTDQPQHF. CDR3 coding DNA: TGTGCCATCAGTGACCGGGACAGGGGAACGGATCAGCCCCAGCATTTT.

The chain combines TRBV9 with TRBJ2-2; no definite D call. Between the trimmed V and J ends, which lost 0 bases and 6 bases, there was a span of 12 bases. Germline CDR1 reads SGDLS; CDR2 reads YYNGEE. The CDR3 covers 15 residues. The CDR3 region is CASSVGRISSGELFF. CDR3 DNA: TGTGCCAGCAGCGTAGGTAGGATTAGCTCCGGGGAGCTGTTTTTT.

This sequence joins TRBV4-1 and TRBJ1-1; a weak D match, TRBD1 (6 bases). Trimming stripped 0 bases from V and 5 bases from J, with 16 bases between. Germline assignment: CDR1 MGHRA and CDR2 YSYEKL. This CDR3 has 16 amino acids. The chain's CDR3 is CASSQEWGGGQTEAFF. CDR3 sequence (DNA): TGCGCCAGCAGCCAAGAGTGGGGCGGGGGGCAAACTGAAGCTTTCTTT.

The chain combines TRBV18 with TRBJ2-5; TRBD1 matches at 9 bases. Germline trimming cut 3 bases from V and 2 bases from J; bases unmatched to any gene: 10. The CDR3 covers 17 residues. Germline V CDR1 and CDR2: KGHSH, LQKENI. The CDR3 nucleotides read TGTGCCAGCTCACCTAATTCCGGGACAGGGACACAAGAGACCCAGTACTTC. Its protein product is CASSPNSGTGTQETQYF.

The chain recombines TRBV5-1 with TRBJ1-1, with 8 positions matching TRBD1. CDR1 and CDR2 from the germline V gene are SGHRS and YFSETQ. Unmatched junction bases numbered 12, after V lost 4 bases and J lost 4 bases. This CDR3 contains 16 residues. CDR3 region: CASSDYDRGEGTEAFF. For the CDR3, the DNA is TGCGCCAGCAGCGATTACGACAGGGGTGAGGGCACTGAAGCTTTCTTT.

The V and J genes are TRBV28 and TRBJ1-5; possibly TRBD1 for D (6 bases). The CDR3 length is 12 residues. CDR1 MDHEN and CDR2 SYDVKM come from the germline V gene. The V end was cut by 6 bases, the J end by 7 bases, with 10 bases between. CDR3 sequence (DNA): TGTGCCAGCAGAATGCAGGGGCAGCCCCAGCATTTT. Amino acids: CASRMQGQPQHF.

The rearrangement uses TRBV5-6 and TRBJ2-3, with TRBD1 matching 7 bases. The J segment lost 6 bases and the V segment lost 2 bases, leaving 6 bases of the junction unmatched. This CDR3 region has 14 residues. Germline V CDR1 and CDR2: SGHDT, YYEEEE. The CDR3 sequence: CASSLGGRPDTQYF. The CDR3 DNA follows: TGTGCCAGCAGCTTAGGGGGCCGTCCGGATACGCAGTATTTT.

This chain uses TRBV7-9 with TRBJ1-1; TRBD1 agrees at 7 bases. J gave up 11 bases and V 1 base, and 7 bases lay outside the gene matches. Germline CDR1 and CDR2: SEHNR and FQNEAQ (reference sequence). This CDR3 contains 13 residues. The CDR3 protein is CASSLGRDSLAFF. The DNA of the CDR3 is TGTGCCAGCAGCTTAGGAAGGGACAGCTTGGCTTTCTTT.